This TCR beta chain came from a study of blood T cell repertoires in COVID-19. CDR3 length: 15 residues. V lost 5 bases to trimming and J lost 7 bases; unmatched junction nucleotides: 11. In germline, CDR1 is MDHEN, CDR2 SYDVKM. Here immunoSEQ multiplex PCR was the method, and the copy in TCRdb shows in-frame clones only, minus some. The sample lists 290,000 or so clones, around nine tenths seen once, with 1% to 1.5% in the top ten. V gene TRBV28 combines with J gene TRBJ2-1, with TRBD1 matching 7 bases. Sequencing was performed on peripheral blood. The sequence came from a man between 65 and 80 years old with acute or convalescent COVID-19. The CDR3 DNA sequence: TGTGCCAGCAGTCCCCTTACCCCCAGGGGGAATGAGCAGTTCTTC. Translating it yields CASSPLTPRGNEQFF. The complete variable domain, with remaining parts taken from reference TRBV28 and TRBJ2-1, reads DVKVTQSSRYLVKRTGEKVFLECVQDMDHENMFWYRQDPGLGLRLIYFSYDVKMKEKGDIPEGYSVSREKKERFSLILESASTNQTSMYLCASSPLTPRGNEQFFGPGTRLTVL.